Sequencing of this T cell receptor (beta chain) was carried out in a study of blood T cells in healthy people across ages. The CDR3 contains 13 residues. CDR1 is SGHRS and CDR2 is YFSETQ in the germline V gene. For the second PCR, which ran for 7 to 11 cycles, a sample-barcoded 5' primer and a J-beta primer mix were used. MiXCR, applied by TCRdb to the 5' RACE reads, yields one record per CDR3 protein. The sample shows approximately 680,000 distinct CDR3 sequences, about 30% of them seen only once. This clonotype was seen ten or more times. At one boundary the junction diverges from the germline segment, which might be a read error. Per-sample PBMC isolation yielded at least 6.5 million cells.

The TCR comes from a woman over 75 in good health. V and J are TRBV5-1 and TRBJ1-1; the D gene is possibly TRBD1 (6 bases). Sequencing was done on a sample of blood. CDR3: CASSLGGGTEAFF. CDR3 coding DNA: TGTGCCAGCAGCTTAGGGGGGGGCACTGAAGCTTTCTTT.